Presented here are 4 T cell receptor beta chains from one specimen sequenced in a study of CXCR3-negative and CXCR3-positive naive CD8 T cells. These receptors are not linked to any known antigen. Broader study findings: Comparison of naive cells showed more hydrophobic TRB CDR3s in CXCR3-positive than in CXCR3-negative naive cells.

In preparing the TRB cDNA libraries, 5' RACE with UMI labels was used. TCRdb reprocessed the 5' RACE reads and stores each CDR3 protein as one record, lacking DNA. This table lists under 150,000 distinct CDR3 sequences. The sample taken for sequencing was naive CXCR3+ CD8+ T cells from blood. Subset of the sample: CD45RO-CCR7+CD27+CD95- naive CD8+ T cells expressing CXCR3 (TNR3+). These receptors all come from a human donor in good health. Some clones in this sample may be carry-over from other donors' samples.

The rearrangement uses TRBV12-3 or TRBV12-4 and TRBJ2-7; TCRdb picks TRBD1, but there is no DNA to check that call. The CDR3 runs 15 residues. This chain's CDR3 is CASSPGQGDSYEQYF.

The rearrangement joins TRBV19 to TRBJ2-7; TCRdb's D gene call, TRBD1, goes unchecked for lack of DNA. The CDR3 is 15 amino acids. CDR1 and CDR2 (germline): LNHDA, SQIVND (reference sequence). The CDR3 loop is CASSPGHGTQREQYF.

The V call is TRBV7-9, the J call TRBJ2-7; as DNA is missing, the TRBD2 call by TCRdb cannot be tested. The CDR3 totals 15 residues. Per germline, CDR1 SEHNR and CDR2 FQNEAQ (reference sequence). CDR3 in amino acids: CASSSGLADTYEQYF.

This sequence joins TRBV28 and TRBJ2-1. The CDR3 covers 11 residues. CDR1 is MDHEN, CDR2 SYDVKM, per germline. The CDR3 here is CASSLDNEQFF.